These 32 T cell receptor beta chains were all obtained from the same sample, sequenced in a study of blood T cell repertoires in COVID-19. Sequenced by immunoSEQ multiplex PCR; TCRdb stores in-frame clones only, minus some. The table has a few hundred thousand clones, around nine tenths seen once. Material for sequencing was PBMCs or T cells enriched from blood (not recorded which). These receptors were taken from a woman younger than 45 who had recovered from COVID-19.

The rearrangement links TRBV6-5 to TRBJ1-5; D may be TRBD1 (6 bases). Looked up from germline, CDR1 is MNHEY and CDR2 is SVGAGI. Trimming took 2 bases from V and 1 from J, leaving 9 bases between them. The CDR3 length is 15 residues. CDR3 loop: CASSYGRGSNQPQHF. The CDR3 coding sequence is TGTGCCAGCAGTTACGGCAGGGGAAGCAATCAGCCCCAGCATTTT.

In DNA form, the CDR3 reads TGTGCATGTGCCCGGGGGGAGACCCAGTACTTC. Its translation: CACARGETQYF. This sequence joins TRBV24-1 and TRBJ2-5; D may be TRBD2 (6 bases). The CDR3 sequence is 11 residues long. Germline V gives CDR1 KGHDR, CDR2 SFDVKD.

The CDR3 is CASSVGQGGNSPLHF. The CDR3 DNA follows: TGTGCCAGCAGCGTAGGTCAGGGGGGTAATTCACCCCTCCACTTT. V is TRBV9 and J is TRBJ1-6; 7 positions match TRBD1. The germline gives CDR1 SGDLS, CDR2 YYNGEE. The CDR3 contains 15 residues. Unmatched junction bases numbered 3, after V lost 0 bases and J lost 6 bases.

The V call is TRBV6-5, the J call TRBJ1-5, with D hard to call. The germline V gene encodes CDR1 MNHEY and CDR2 SVGAGI. The CDR3 has 14 residues. V lost 0 bases and J 10 bases, leaving 13 bases between the germline ends. CDR3 protein: CASSYSSGIRPQHF. For the CDR3, the DNA is TGTGCCAGCAGTTACTCGTCGGGAATCAGACCCCAGCATTTT.

V gene TRBV28 combines with J gene TRBJ1-1; D is perhaps TRBD1 (6 bases). The CDR3 loop spans 14 amino acids. Looked up from germline, CDR1 is MDHEN and CDR2 is SYDVKM. Trimming cost V 3 bases and J 4 bases, with 12 bases left between them. The CDR3: CASSLAGGGTEAFF. The CDR3 nucleotides read TGTGCCAGCAGTTTGGCGGGGGGCGGCACTGAAGCTTTCTTT.

The chain employs TRBV25-1 and TRBJ1-2; 9 bases are shared with TRBD1. Germline CDR1 and CDR2: MGHDK and SYGVNS. V was pared by 10 bases and J by 7 bases, with 7 bases of the junction left unmatched. The CDR3 extends over 12 amino acids. This CDR3 is CATGQGHGGYTF. CDR3 DNA sequence: TGTGCCACGGGACAGGGTCATGGTGGCTACACCTTC.

Only one count was recorded for this clone. The chain recombines TRBV5-4 with TRBJ2-1; no clear D gene. CDR3 length: 15 residues. The V gene's germline CDR1 is SGHNT and CDR2 YYREEE (reference sequence). Trimming left V 3 bases short and J 3 bases short, with 13 bases between. CDR3 sequence: CASSSAAGDYNEQFF. CDR3 bases: TGTGCCAGCAGCTCGGCAGCAGGTGACTACAATGAGCAGTTCTTC.

The genes are TRBV7-2 and TRBJ1-5; TRBD1 matches at 8 bases. The CDR3 covers 19 residues. Germline assignment: CDR1 SGHTA and CDR2 FQGNSA. J gave up 3 bases and V 5 bases, and 18 bases lay outside the gene matches. The CDR3 sequence is CASSPDRVALRVDNQPQHF. As DNA, the CDR3 is TGTGCCAGCAGCCCGGACAGGGTCGCATTGAGGGTGGACAATCAGCCCCAGCATTTT.

This clone was found a few times. The rearrangement joins TRBV4-1 to TRBJ2-1; D unclear. From germline, CDR1 is MGHRA and CDR2 YSYEKL. There are 12 residues in the CDR3. The V end was cut by 1 base, the J end by 4 bases, with 2 bases between. The CDR3 bases are TGCGCCAGCAGCCAAGTATACAATGAGCAGTTCTTC. This translates into CASSQVYNEQFF.

This sequence joins TRBV6-5 and TRBJ1-2; 7 bases fit TRBD1. The V segment lost 6 bases and the J segment 2 bases; nucleotides outside the gene matches: 9. This CDR3 contains 15 residues. CDR1 MNHEY and CDR2 SVGAGI come from the germline V gene. The CDR3 here is CASRSLLDRNYGYTF. CDR3 DNA: TGTGCCAGCAGGTCTCTTCTGGACAGGAACTATGGCTACACCTTC.

J is TRBJ2-7 and V is TRBV7-6, with 11 bases identical to TRBD2. V dropped 5 bases and J dropped 4; count of bases not matched to a gene: 7. The CDR3 contains 15 residues. Germline loops: CDR1 SGHVS, CDR2 FNYEAQ. This CDR3 is CASSLETSGVYEQYF. The CDR3 bases are TGTGCCAGCAGCCTGGAGACTAGCGGGGTATACGAGCAGTACTTC.

The chain uses TRBV29-1 and TRBJ1-5; TRBD1 aligns across 8 bases. Trimming removed 7 bases from V and 4 bases from J; junction bases left unmatched: 6. Germline lookup yields CDR1 SQVTM and CDR2 ANQGSEA. There are 13 residues in the CDR3. The CDR3 region has the DNA TGCAGCGCCCGGACAGGGATGAATCAGCCCCAGCATTTT. Residues: CSARTGMNQPQHF.

The chain combines TRBV6-2 or TRBV6-3 with TRBJ2-7, with TRBD1 identical over 9 bases. This CDR3 comprises 15 residues. From germline, CDR1 is MNHEY and CDR2 SVGEGT. The V gene end was trimmed by 6 bases and the J gene end by 3 bases; junction bases not matched to a gene: 9. For the CDR3, the DNA is TGTGCCAGCAGCGACCGGGACAGGGTGAGCTACGAGCAGTACTTC. It encodes CASSDRDRVSYEQYF.

This sequence joins TRBV28 and TRBJ2-1, with a possible D match to TRBD1 (5 bases). The CDR3 is made up of 17 amino acids. CDR1 and CDR2 from the germline V gene are MDHEN and SYDVKM. Trimming left V 6 bases short and J 2 bases short, with 20 bases between. The CDR3 nucleotides are TGTGCCAGCAGCAGACTTACGAGGTGGGGCGCCTACAATGAGCAGTTCTTC. This sequence encodes CASSRLTRWGAYNEQFF.

This chain joins TRBV5-6 and TRBJ2-1; possible D gene TRBD1, 6 bases. V was clipped by 3 bases and J by 5 bases, with 21 bases between them. The germline V gene has CDR1 SGHDT and CDR2 YYEEEE. CDR3 size: 17 residues. CDR3 bases: TGTGCCAGCAGCTCCCCTGGCAGGGGAGATCCAGACAATGAGCAGTTCTTC. Amino acids: CASSSPGRGDPDNEQFF.

This clone was detected only once. This chain connects TRBV6-1 to TRBJ1-5; possibly TRBD1 for D (6 bases). The length of the CDR3 is 13 residues. From germline, CDR1 is MNHNS and CDR2 SASEGT. Trimming removed 3 bases from V and 10 bases from J, with 13 bases in between. DNA for the CDR3: TGTGCCAGCAGTGACCGACAGGCGCGCCCCCAGCATTTT. Its translation is CASSDRQARPQHF.

This chain connects TRBV28 to TRBJ1-6; D uncertain. This CDR3 contains 14 residues. Trimming took 6 bases from V and 6 from J, leaving 12 bases between them. CDR1 is MDHEN and CDR2 is SYDVKM in the germline V gene. In DNA, the CDR3 is TGTGCCAGCAGACTTTCGCGGATTAATTCACCCCTCCACTTT. It specifies CASRLSRINSPLHF.

The V and J genes are TRBV6-5 and TRBJ1-1, with 9 bases matching TRBD1. The CDR3 has 15 residues. V lost 2 bases to trimming and J lost 4 bases; unmatched junction nucleotides: 5. Germline CDR1 and CDR2: MNHEY and SVGAGI. The chain's CDR3 is CASSYPGTGSTEAFF. The CDR3 nucleotides read TGTGCCAGCAGTTACCCCGGGACAGGGTCCACTGAAGCTTTCTTT.

V usage is TRBV18 and J usage is TRBJ1-3, with D possibly matching TRBD1 (6 bases). V lost 3 bases and J 4 bases, leaving 16 bases between the germline ends. Germline loops: CDR1 KGHSH, CDR2 LQKENI. This CDR3 spans 16 amino acids. CDR3 protein: CASSPPGQSLGNTIYF. Written as DNA, the CDR3 is TGTGCCAGCTCACCCCCAGGACAGAGCTTGGGAAACACCATATATTTT.

The gene calls are TRBV7-2 and TRBJ2-3, with D perhaps matching TRBD2 (5 bases). This CDR3 has 16 residues. CDR1 is SGHTA, CDR2 FQGNSA, per germline. With 4 bases removed from V and 3 bases from J, the gap between germline ends came to 17 bases. Here the CDR3 reads CASSSLLVKLTDTQYF. DNA for the CDR3: TGTGCCAGCAGCTCCCTACTAGTTAAACTTACAGATACGCAGTATTTT.

CDR3 protein: CASSLSDRAYEQYF. The CDR3 region has the DNA TGTGCCAGCAGCTTATCGGACAGGGCCTACGAGCAGTACTTC. The rearrangement links TRBV11-2 to TRBJ2-7; 8 nucleotides match TRBD1. V lost 2 bases to trimming and J lost 2 bases; unmatched junction nucleotides: 2. Germline V gives CDR1 SGHAT, CDR2 FQNNGV. This CDR3 is 14 amino acids long.

This clone was seen a few times. The V and J genes are TRBV4-1 and TRBJ1-1; possible D gene TRBD1, 5 bases. The CDR3 spans 15 residues. CDR1 MGHRA and CDR2 YSYEKL come from the germline V gene. Trimming took off 1 base at V and 5 bases at J, with 14 bases between the two ends. CDR3 sequence reads: CASSQAPTGGTEAFF. The CDR3 DNA follows: TGCGCCAGCAGCCAAGCCCCCACTGGGGGGACTGAAGCTTTCTTT.

This rearrangement joins TRBV11-2 to TRBJ2-1; the D gene is possibly TRBD1 (5 bases). The CDR3 has 13 residues. The ends were cut back, 5 bases at V and 4 bases at J, with 9 bases in the middle. From germline, CDR1 is SGHAT and CDR2 FQNNGV. As DNA, the CDR3 is TGTGCCAGCAGCCCACAGGAATACAATGAGCAGTTCTTC. This encodes CASSPQEYNEQFF.

This rearrangement joins TRBV29-1 to TRBJ1-2; the match to TRBD1 covers 11 bases. Germline V lookup: CDR1 SQVTM, CDR2 ANQGSEA. This CDR3 has 13 residues. V lost 6 bases to trimming and J lost 5 bases; unmatched junction nucleotides: 5. CDR3 loop: CSVTGTGGYGYTF. CDR3 sequence (DNA): TGCAGCGTCACCGGGACAGGGGGATATGGCTACACCTTC.

The chain carries TRBV30 and TRBJ1-5; D unclear. V was cut by 4 bases and J by 7 bases, with 11 bases left in between. Germline V CDR1 and CDR2: GTSNPN, SVGIG (reference sequence). This CDR3 contains 12 residues. In DNA, the CDR3 is TGTGCCTGGAACCAGGTCGGCCAGCCCCAGCATTTT. Its protein product is CAWNQVGQPQHF.

The DNA for the CDR3 is TGTGCCAGCAGTTTCCGACTTGGAAACACCATATATTTT. This encodes CASSFRLGNTIYF. The chain has TRBV27 and TRBJ1-3; D remains unclear. V lost 3 bases, J lost 3 bases, and 6 bases lay in between. The CDR3 loop spans 13 amino acids. Germline loops: CDR1 MNHEY, CDR2 SMNVEV (reference sequence).

The chain carries TRBV18 and TRBJ2-1; possibly TRBD2 for D (6 bases). Trimming cost V 5 bases and J 8 bases, with 19 bases left between them. This CDR3 region has 15 residues. Per germline, CDR1 KGHSH and CDR2 LQKENI. This chain's CDR3 is CASSFTGRWEDEQFF. The CDR3 DNA reads as TGTGCCAGCTCATTTACGGGCAGATGGGAGGATGAGCAGTTCTTC.

The J gene is TRBJ1-1, the V gene TRBV19; weak D call: TRBD1 (6 bases). Trimming took 7 bases from V and 3 from J, leaving 18 bases between them. From germline, CDR1 is LNHDA and CDR2 SQIVND (reference sequence). The CDR3 is 15 residues long. The CDR3, as DNA: TGTGCCAGTACCGAGGCGGGGGGCCTGTACACTGAAGCTTTCTTT. Protein: CASTEAGGLYTEAFF.

About this clone: The sample holds other DNA sequences that translate to the same CDR3. The chain recombines TRBV6-5 with TRBJ1-6, with 7 bases aligning to TRBD1. The CDR3 totals 13 residues. Germline trimming cut 5 bases from V and 7 bases from J; bases unmatched to any gene: 2. CDR1 and CDR2 (germline): MNHEY, SVGAGI. CDR3 amino acids: CASSQGENSPLHF. DNA for the CDR3: TGTGCCAGCAGTCAGGGGGAAAATTCACCCCTCCACTTT.

This chain joins TRBV2 and TRBJ2-7; weak D call: TRBD1 (6 bases). Germline V gene sequence: CDR1 SNHLY, CDR2 FYNNEI. The CDR3 loop spans 14 amino acids. V lost 7 bases, J lost 3 bases, and 16 bases lay in between. CDR3 sequence (DNA): TGTGCCAGCATTAAAGACGACAGGAACTACGAGCAGTACTTC. Translation gives CASIKDDRNYEQYF.

The chain recombines TRBV7-9 with TRBJ2-5; D may be TRBD2 (6 bases). Germline loops: CDR1 SEHNR, CDR2 FQNEAQ (reference sequence). V gave up 5 bases and J gave up 7 bases, with 17 bases separating them. This CDR3 is 14 amino acids long. CDR3: CASSHSGAGWTQYF. The DNA for the CDR3 is TGTGCCAGCAGCCATAGCGGTGCCGGGTGGACCCAGTACTTC.

This rearrangement joins TRBV11-2 to TRBJ1-2, with D perhaps TRBD1 (6 bases). The CDR3 spans 13 residues. The germline V gene has CDR1 SGHAT and CDR2 FQNNGV. V was trimmed by 6 bases and J by 6 bases, leaving 14 bases between them. The CDR3 region is CASRKQGTDGYTF. CDR3 sequence (DNA): TGTGCCAGCAGAAAACAGGGCACCGATGGCTACACCTTC.